A single T cell receptor beta chain is shown here with its context. This sample was taken from a study of blood T cell repertoires in COVID-19. Overall study context: Nucleic acid was either cDNA or gDNA, and it came from T cells, B-cell-depleted T cells, or PBMCs.

The assay was immunoSEQ multiplex PCR, and TCRdb's table has in-frame clones only and misses some. The data show fewer than 300,000 clones, more than 90% seen once. V dropped 3 bases and J dropped 3; count of bases not matched to a gene: 5. Germline V CDR1 and CDR2: SGHRS, YFSETQ. The CDR3 is made up of 14 amino acids. In Seattle, patients joined the study during active infection and were tracked longitudinally. Sample: peripheral blood. The rearrangement joins TRBV5-1 to TRBJ2-5; TRBD1 aligns across 7 bases. The TCR sequence derives from a person aged 18-35 years with COVID-19, enrolled during active disease. The CDR3 sequence is CASSSGQVEETQYF. CDR3 DNA sequence: TGCGCCAGCAGCTCCGGACAGGTAGAAGAGACCCAGTACTTC.